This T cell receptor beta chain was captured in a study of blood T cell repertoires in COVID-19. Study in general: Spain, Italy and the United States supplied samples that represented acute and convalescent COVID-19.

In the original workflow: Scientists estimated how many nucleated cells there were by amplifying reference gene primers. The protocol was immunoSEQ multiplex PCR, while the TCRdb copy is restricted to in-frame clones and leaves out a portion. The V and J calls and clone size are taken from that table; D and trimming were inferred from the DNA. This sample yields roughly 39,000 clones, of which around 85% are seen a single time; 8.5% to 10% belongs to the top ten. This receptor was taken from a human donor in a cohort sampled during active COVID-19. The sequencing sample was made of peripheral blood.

The DNA of the CDR3 is TGTGCCAGCAGCACGGGGACAGGGCTTTCACCCCTCCACTTT. It specifies CASSTGTGLSPLHF. This rearrangement joins TRBV27 to TRBJ1-6; 9 positions agree with TRBD1. The V segment lost 6 bases and the J segment 9 bases; nucleotides outside the gene matches: 6. This CDR3 region has 14 residues. Germline lookup yields CDR1 MNHEY and CDR2 SMNVEV (reference sequence).